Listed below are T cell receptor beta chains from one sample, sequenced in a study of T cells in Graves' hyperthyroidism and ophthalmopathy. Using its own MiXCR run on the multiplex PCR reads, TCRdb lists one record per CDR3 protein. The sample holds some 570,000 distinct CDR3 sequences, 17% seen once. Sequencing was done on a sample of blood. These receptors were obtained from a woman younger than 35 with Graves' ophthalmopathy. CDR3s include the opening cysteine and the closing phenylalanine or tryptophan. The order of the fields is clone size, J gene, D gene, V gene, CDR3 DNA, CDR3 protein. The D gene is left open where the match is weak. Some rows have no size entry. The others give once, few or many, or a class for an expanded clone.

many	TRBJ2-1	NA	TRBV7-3	TGTGCCAGCAGCTTAACGACCCAGTACAACAATGAGCAGTTCTTC	CASSLTTQYNNEQFF
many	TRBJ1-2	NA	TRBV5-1	TGCGCCAGCAGCCTTGAGACAGTCTACTATGGCTACACCTTC	CASSLETVYYGYTF
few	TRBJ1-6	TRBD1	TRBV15	TGTGCCACCAGCAGTTCAACAGGGGTTTCACCCCTCCACTTT	CATSSSTGVSPLHF
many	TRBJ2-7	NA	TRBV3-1	TGTGCCAGCAGCCAATTGGGAAGAACGTACGAGCAGTACTTC	CASSQLGRTYEQYF
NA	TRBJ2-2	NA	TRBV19	TGTGCCAGTAGTATTAGGGCCGGGGGAGCCGGGGAGCTGTTTTTT	CASSIRAGGAGELFF
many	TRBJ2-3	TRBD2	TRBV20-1	TGCAGTGCTACCATAGTAGCGGGAGGCCCAGATACGCAGTATTTT	CSATIVAGGPDTQYF
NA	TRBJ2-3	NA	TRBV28	TGTGCCAGCAGTTTATATCAGGGGCCCCGCACAGATACGCAGTATTTT	CASSLYQGPRTDTQYF
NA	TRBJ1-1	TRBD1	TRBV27	TGTGCCAGCAGCCTAGGGGGCGTGGAAACTTTCTTT	CASSLGGVETFF
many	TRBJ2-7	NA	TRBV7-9	TGTGCCAGCAGCTTTTCTGAGAGCTCCTACGAGCAGTACTTC	CASSFSESSYEQYF
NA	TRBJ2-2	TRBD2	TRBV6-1	TGTGCCAGCAGTTCGCAAGCGGGGGTTAACACCGGGGAGCTGTTTTTT	CASSSQAGVNTGELFF
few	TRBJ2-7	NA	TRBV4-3	TGCGCCAGCAGCCAAGTTTTCGAGGTCTCCTACGAGCAGTACTTC	CASSQVFEVSYEQYF
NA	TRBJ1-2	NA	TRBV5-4	TGTGCCAGCAGCTTCGGTAGGGAGCGGAGTGGCTACACCTTC	CASSFGRERSGYTF
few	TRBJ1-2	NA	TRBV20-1	TGCAGTGCTAGTAAACCCCCCCGGACAGCAAATGGCTACACCTTC	CSASKPPRTANGYTF
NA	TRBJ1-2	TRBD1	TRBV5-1	TGCGCCAGCAGCTCAAACCCGGGACAGGGGGCGCACGGCTACACCTTC	CASSSNPGQGAHGYTF
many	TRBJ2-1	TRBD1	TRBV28	TGTGCCAGCAGCCCTACCGACAGGGTCTTGCGGAATGAGCAGTTCTTC	CASSPTDRVLRNEQFF